Each of the 3 T cell receptor beta chains below was sequenced from the same sample in a study of T cell repertoires in cytomegalovirus infection (dated by TCRdb to the late 2010s). The sequencing machine was an Illumina HiSeq 1500. Clones were called with MiXCR by TCRdb after fastp trimmed the public reads at Q25, and only in-frame beta chains were retained. Records with the same CDR3 protein are collapsed into one entry carrying the most frequent genes and DNA. The sample includes under 250,000 distinct CDR3 sequences, with roughly an eighth observed a single time. 1.5% to 2% of the sample lies in the top ten. The source material was PBMCs. These receptors all come from a human donor in good health (CMV status not recorded). Some clones in this sample may be carry-over from other donors' samples.

This clonotype was recorded at least ten times. This chain links TRBV7-2 with TRBJ2-2; TRBD1 matches 7 bases. CDR3 length equals 15 residues. V lost 5 bases, J lost 6 bases, and 9 bases stayed unmatched. Germline CDR1 reads SGHTA; CDR2 reads FQGNSA. CDR3 region: CASSPDRAVSGELFF. The CDR3 DNA follows: TGTGCCAGCAGCCCAGACAGGGCCGTCTCCGGGGAGCTGTTTTTT.

This clonotype appeared many times. Here the CDR3 reads CSATLDRGLQETQYF. The CDR3 DNA is TGCAGTGCTACTCTGGACAGGGGCCTCCAAGAGACCCAGTACTTC. The chain uses TRBV20-1 and TRBJ2-5; 9 positions match TRBD1. Germline V lookup: CDR1 DFQATT, CDR2 SNEGSKA (reference sequence). With 4 bases clipped from V and 1 base from J, the junction kept 7 bases outside the gene matches. This CDR3 contains 15 residues.

This chain links TRBV19 with TRBJ1-2; a possible D gene is TRBD1 (6 bases). Germline values: CDR1 LNHDA, CDR2 SQIVND (reference sequence). Trimming removed 4 bases at V and 3 bases at J, with 21 bases between. The CDR3 extends over 17 amino acids. CDR3 amino acids: CASSKPPPEGGDYGYTF. As DNA, the CDR3 is TGTGCCAGTAGTAAGCCCCCTCCCGAAGGGGGGGACTATGGCTACACCTTC.